A single sample is the source of the 19 T cell receptor beta chains below, sequenced in a study of T cell repertoires in ileal Crohn's disease. The data were produced by immunoSEQ multiplex PCR, yet TCRdb's version contains in-frame clones alone and is incomplete. The sample lists some 4,700 clones, approximately 78% occurring once. Source material: ileal tissue. Source of these receptors: an adult with Crohn's disease.

This clone was picked up a small number of times. The chain has TRBV30 and TRBJ1-2; D is undetermined. V was cut by 3 bases and J by 7 bases, with 9 bases left in between. The germline V gene encodes CDR1 GTSNPN and CDR2 SVGIG (reference sequence). CDR3 size: 11 residues. In DNA form, the CDR3 reads TGTGCCTGGAGGGTGGGCCTTGGCTACACCTTC. Translation: CAWRVGLGYTF.

This clone has only a few counts. This sequence joins TRBV10-2 and TRBJ2-1; D perhaps matches TRBD2 (5 bases). Germline CDR1 is WSHSY and CDR2 is SAAADI. The length of the CDR3 is 13 residues. V dropped 4 bases and J dropped 7 bases, with 11 bases sitting between them. CDR3 sequence (DNA): TGCGCCAGCAGTGCCGGTAGAGGGAATGAGCAGTTCTTC. Protein product: CASSAGRGNEQFF.

This chain connects TRBV7-9 to TRBJ2-7; D is undetermined. In germline, CDR1 is SEHNR, CDR2 FQNEAQ (reference sequence). The ends were cut back, 5 bases at V and 2 bases at J, with 7 bases in the middle. The CDR3 has 12 amino acids. The CDR3 bases are TGTGCCAGCAGCGGGCATCCCTACGAGCAGTACTTC. This sequence encodes CASSGHPYEQYF.

This chain joins TRBV5-1 and TRBJ1-1, with D perhaps matching TRBD1 (6 bases). V lost 2 bases, J lost 6 bases, and 11 bases lay in between. The CDR3 length is 13 residues. Germline-derived CDR1 and CDR2 are SGHRS and YFSETQ. DNA of the CDR3: TGCGCCAGCAGCTTTGACAGGTTGTCTGAAGCTTTCTTT. Its translation: CASSFDRLSEAFF.

The rearrangement uses TRBV21-1 and TRBJ2-5; TRBD1 is the table's D call, not checked against the DNA. TRBV21-1 is a pseudogene. CDR3 length equals 10 residues. The CDR3 nucleotides are TGTGCCAGCAGTCAGGAGACCCAGTACTTC. This encodes CASSQETQYF.

V usage is TRBV7-2 and J usage is TRBJ2-3; D uncertain. V lost 5 bases and J 0 bases, leaving 21 bases between the germline ends. Per the germline V gene, CDR1 is SGHTA and CDR2 is FQGNSA. The CDR3 has 18 amino acids. The CDR3 reads CASSLLRYSLKSTDTQYF. Here the CDR3 DNA reads TGTGCCAGCAGCCTCTTAAGGTATAGCCTAAAAAGCACAGATACGCAGTATTTT.

In its sample, this clone was seen a few times. The chain is built from TRBV5-4 and TRBJ1-2, with 8 bases that match TRBD1. V dropped 6 bases and J dropped 5; count of bases not matched to a gene: 12. The germline V gene encodes CDR1 SGHNT and CDR2 YYREEE (reference sequence). The CDR3 extends over 15 amino acids. The chain's CDR3 is CASNSGKGQDYGYTF. For the CDR3, the DNA is TGTGCCAGCAACTCGGGAAAGGGACAGGATTATGGCTACACCTTC.

This chain joins TRBV2 and TRBJ1-5, with TRBD1 matching 9 bases. The CDR3 extends over 13 amino acids. CDR1 and CDR2 (germline): SNHLY, FYNNEI. J lost 4 bases, V lost 7 bases, and 2 bases had no gene match. CDR3 sequence: CASMGTGNQPQHF. In DNA form, the CDR3 reads TGTGCCAGCATGGGGACAGGGAATCAGCCCCAGCATTTT.

The V call is TRBV28, the J call TRBJ2-1; a weak D match, TRBD1 (6 bases). V was pared by 6 bases and J by 7 bases, with 10 bases between. The CDR3 spans 12 residues. Germline-derived CDR1 and CDR2 are MDHEN and SYDVKM. DNA of the CDR3: TGTGCCAGCAGGCAACAGGGTAATGAGCAGTTCTTC. This codes for CASRQQGNEQFF.

The gene calls are TRBV19 and TRBJ1-1; maybe TRBD1 (5 bases). The germline CDR1 and CDR2 sequences are LNHDA and SQIVND (reference sequence). V was trimmed by 5 bases and J by 5 bases, leaving 12 bases between them. The CDR3 is 13 residues long. CDR3 coding DNA: TGTGCCAGTAGTGTGGGGGGGGTTACTGAAGCTTTCTTT. Its translation: CASSVGGVTEAFF.

A single count supports this clone. The chain is built from TRBV15 and TRBJ1-3; D is undetermined. Germline V CDR1 and CDR2: LNHNV, YYDKDF (reference sequence). The germline V and J ends were trimmed by 6 bases and 0 bases, with 6 bases remaining between them. The CDR3 covers 13 residues. For the CDR3, the DNA is TGTGCCACCAGAGGAGTCTCTGGAAACACCATATATTTT. This translates into CATRGVSGNTIYF. Filled out from reference TRBV15 and TRBJ1-3, the complete variable domain reads DAMVIQNPRYQVTQFGKPVTLSCSQTLNHNVMYWYQQKSSQAPKLLFHYYDKDFNNEADTPDNFQSRRPNTSFCFLDIRSPGLGDTAMYLCATRGVSGNTIYFGEGSWLTVV.

This clone has only one observation. V gene TRBV30 combines with J gene TRBJ2-7; the match to TRBD2 covers 7 bases. Germline lookup yields CDR1 GTSNPN and CDR2 SVGIG (reference sequence). The length of the CDR3 is 16 residues. The J segment lost 3 bases and the V segment lost 4 bases, leaving 15 bases of the junction unmatched. CDR3 residues: CAWTTGRGVPNYEQYF. As DNA, the CDR3 is TGTGCCTGGACCACGGGCCGGGGGGTACCCAACTACGAGCAGTACTTC. Filled out from reference TRBV30 and TRBJ2-7, the complete variable domain reads SQTIHQWPATLVQPVGSPLSLECTVEGTSNPNLYWYRQAAGRGLQLLFYSVGIGQISSEVPQNLSASRPQDRQFILSSKKLLLSDSGFYLCAWTTGRGVPNYEQYFGPGTRLTVT.

The chain joins TRBV18 to TRBJ1-6; 7 bases fit TRBD1. The trim removed 3 bases at V and 6 bases at J, leaving 2 bases unmatched. The CDR3 covers 14 residues. Germline values: CDR1 KGHSH, CDR2 LQKENI. The chain's CDR3 is CASSPRDSNSPLHF. CDR3 nucleotide sequence: TGTGCCAGCTCACCGAGGGACAGTAATTCACCCCTCCACTTT.

The rearrangement uses TRBV5-1 and TRBJ2-3; unclear D gene. CDR3 length: 14 residues. From germline, CDR1 is SGHRS and CDR2 YFSETQ. V lost 1 base, J lost 1 base, and 7 bases lay in between. CDR3 in amino acids: CASSLIGGTDTQYF. The CDR3 DNA reads TGCGCCAGCAGCTTGATTGGAGGCACAGATACGCAGTATTTT.

This clone was seen a single time. The chain combines TRBV11-2 with TRBJ1-2; D remains ambiguous. The CDR3 spans 15 residues. V gave up 1 base and J gave up 0 bases, with 9 bases separating them. Germline V gene lookup returns CDR1 SGHAT and CDR2 FQNNGV. The CDR3 region has the DNA TGTGCCAGCAGCTTAGGCCAGACACCTAACTATGGCTACACCTTC. Translating gives CASSLGQTPNYGYTF.

The chain is built from TRBV2 and TRBJ1-1; maybe TRBD1 (5 bases). Germline CDR1 and CDR2: SNHLY and FYNNEI. With 4 bases removed from V and 1 base from J, the gap between germline ends came to 7 bases. This CDR3 is 13 amino acids long. CDR3 in DNA: TGTGCCAGCAGTGGCCAGGGGAACACTGAAGCTTTCTTT. This gives the protein CASSGQGNTEAFF.

The chain's CDR3 is CASRAGTYTDTQYF. CDR3 DNA sequence: TGTGCCAGCAGAGCCGGGACTTACACAGATACGCAGTATTTT. This sequence joins TRBV2 and TRBJ2-3, with TRBD2 as a possible D gene (6 bases). The CDR3 runs to 14 residues. Germline CDR1 reads SNHLY; CDR2 reads FYNNEI. With 6 bases removed from V and 2 bases from J, the gap between germline ends came to 12 bases.

The rearrangement joins TRBV5-1 to TRBJ2-3; TRBD2 aligns across 9 bases. The V segment lost 2 bases and the J segment 1 base; nucleotides outside the gene matches: 5. Germline V gene sequence: CDR1 SGHRS, CDR2 YFSETQ. The CDR3 has 16 residues. CDR3 region: CASSFSQRGGTDTQYF. The CDR3 DNA sequence: TGCGCCAGCAGCTTCTCTCAGCGGGGGGGCACAGATACGCAGTATTTT.

In its sample, this clone was seen a few times. The chain is built from TRBV7-9 and TRBJ1-2; TRBD1 aligns across 7 bases. Trimming at V came to 4 bases and at J to 8 bases, leaving 13 bases not matched to a gene. Germline V gene lookup returns CDR1 SEHNR and CDR2 FQNEAQ (reference sequence). The CDR3 is made up of 15 amino acids. The CDR3 DNA reads as TGTGCCAGCAGCTCACACAGGGGAGTCTCTAAGGGCTACACCTTC. Its translation is CASSSHRGVSKGYTF. Drawing the rest from reference TRBV7-9 and TRBJ1-2, the complete variable domain is DTGVSQNPRHKITKRGQNVTFRCDPISEHNRLYWYRQTLGQGPEFLTYFQNEAQLEKSRLLSDRFSAERPKGSFSTLEIQRTEQGDSAMYLCASSSHRGVSKGYTFGSGTRLTVV.